This TCR beta chain was observed in a study of beta chain features in type 1 diabetes (dated by TCRdb to between 2017 and 2018). Background for the entire study: Patients and healthy donors did not differ in mean age, gender distribution, total cell number or subset yield. Whereas all 30 or so donors provided naive and central memory subsets, regulatory and stem cell-like memory subsets were isolated from just 8 patients and roughly 8 healthy donors. A total of 90 million to 120 million sorted cells were examined across all samples, and a strong correlation was observed between cell number per subset and RNA yield. The study compared TCRB repertoires of sorted circulating CD4+ T cell subsets between recently diagnosed type 1 diabetes patients and matched healthy donors. Study-wide conclusions, independent of this receptor: At VDJ recombination sites, patients with type 1 diabetes made fewer insertions and deleted more nucleotides, a pattern implying thymic rearrangement abnormalities. Because small numbers of individuals were included in the HLA sub-analyses, any influence of HLA type on TCRB rearrangement was left unresolved. The naive, central memory and regulatory TCRB repertoires appeared to resemble one another more closely among patients than among healthy donors. PCR might favor shorter templates, but patient and control samples were amplified and corrected together, so any skew would affect both groups equally. In all four CD4+ subsets, TCRB CDR3 length was moderately but significantly shorter in type 1 diabetes patients. Because cDNA was sequenced instead of genomic DNA, highly expressing activated cells could be over-represented, though the groups showed no difference in activation or CD3 levels.

The High Capacity cDNA Reverse Transcription Kit was used to reverse transcribe all of the isolated RNA, meaning that expressed TCRB transcripts were what got sequenced. Naive, central memory and regulatory T cell samples underwent deep immunoSEQ sequencing, averaging around 4 million total reads per sample. After sorted cells were lysed in RLT buffer, RNA was extracted with DNase-treated RNeasy Micro or Mini kits, with the choice depending on cell number. Each cell subset was processed separately to prevent cross-contamination, with patient and healthy donor samples processed together. TCRB sequences were amplified from cDNA with the immunoSEQ multiplex PCR, producing 87-bp fragments spanning the CDR3 region. Amplicons were sequenced on the Illumina HiSeq platform. Turning to the authors' computational methods: PCR bias was corrected computationally using synthetic template baselines, and reads within Hamming distance 2 were collapsed, with unmergeable singletons discarded. Reads were aligned against IMGT to assign V, D and J genes, CDR3 length and insertions or deletions at six rearrangement sites. Clonotype counts were normalized to sorted cell number within each subset before computing true diversity and Gini coefficients with the tcR R package. The overlap coefficient, calculated on TCRB nucleotide sequences, was used to measure repertoire sharing. Out-of-frame TCRB sequences from naive cells were analyzed as a proxy for the pre-selection repertoire. TCRdb limited this immuneACCESS table to in-frame rearrangements with V and J called. A share of clones is missing; checked studies link under half to unresolved V genes, and the rest is unexplained. V and J calls and clone size are given by that table; D and trimming were obtained from the DNA. This sample holds approximately 330,000 clones; approximately 10% were observed only once. The ten largest clones add up to more than 0.015% of the sample.

Each donor gave one peripheral blood draw, averaging roughly 100 mL, which was collected into heparinised tubes. A BD FACSAria II was used to sort naive, central memory, regulatory and stem cell-like memory CD4+ T cells with a panel that included CD45RO, CCR7, CD25, CD127, CD95 and CD27. All sorted populations exceeded 98% purity. Right away, PBMCs were isolated by Lymphoprep density gradient centrifugation and were stained directly, with no culture step. So that batch effects would be minimized, each experiment stained and sorted samples in pairs, pairing one healthy donor with one patient. Its CDR3 holds 13 amino acids, cysteine through phenylalanine. The sequence is cut down to CDR3 DNA, 39 bases in frame from base 1. Compared with germline, V lacks 6 bases and J lacks 4 bases; bases without a gene match: 4. The germline V gene sets CDR1 to ENHRY and CDR2 to SYGVKD. As regards this clone: What this receptor recognizes is not known. One base away there is no much larger clone; base qualities are not given.

Sequencing was carried out using naive CD4+ T cells from blood. According to the study, the label for this sample's cell subset or site signals: true naive CD4+ T cells. This sequence was found in a woman aged 30 to 39 in good health. The rearrangement joined TRBV10-3 to TRBJ2-5; TRBD1 aligns with 8 central bases. CDR3 sequence: CAISPGQGETQYF. Here is the DNA: TGTGCCATCAGCCCCGGACAGGGAGAGACCCAGTACTTC.